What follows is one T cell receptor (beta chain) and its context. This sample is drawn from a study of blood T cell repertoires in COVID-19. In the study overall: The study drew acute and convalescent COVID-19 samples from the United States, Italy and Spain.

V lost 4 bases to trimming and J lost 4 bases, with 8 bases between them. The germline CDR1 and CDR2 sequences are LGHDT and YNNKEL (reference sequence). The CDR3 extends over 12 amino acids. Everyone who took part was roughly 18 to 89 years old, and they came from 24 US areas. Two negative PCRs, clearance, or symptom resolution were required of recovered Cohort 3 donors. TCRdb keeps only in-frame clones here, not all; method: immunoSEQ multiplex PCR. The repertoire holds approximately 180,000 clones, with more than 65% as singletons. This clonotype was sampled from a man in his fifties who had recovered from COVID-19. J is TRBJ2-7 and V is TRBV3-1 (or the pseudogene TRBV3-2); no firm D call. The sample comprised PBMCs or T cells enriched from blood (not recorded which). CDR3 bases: TGTGCCAGCAGCCTTTCCCTGTACGAGCAGTACTTC. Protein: CASSLSLYEQYF.